Sequencing of this T cell receptor beta chain was carried out in a study of cytotoxic CD8 clonotypes in ibrutinib-treated CLL. There are a few counts of this clone. Profiling relied on immunoSEQ multiplex PCR, and the TCRdb table lists in-frame clones only, not all of them. The sample yields fewer than 55,000 clones, about 57% seen once. V gave up 8 bases and J gave up 2 bases, with 15 bases separating them. Per the germline V gene, CDR1 is MNHNY and CDR2 is SVGAGI (reference sequence). The CDR3 is made up of 15 amino acids. The V call is TRBV6-6, the J call TRBJ1-4; possible D gene TRBD1, 5 bases. The sample in question was PBMCs, obtained after 24 months of ibrutinib treatment. The origin of this receptor is a human donor with chronic lymphocytic leukemia. The CDR3 loop reads CASRDGTGTNEKLFF. The CDR3 region has the DNA TGTGCCAGCCGGGACGGGACCGGGACTAATGAAAAACTGTTTTTT.